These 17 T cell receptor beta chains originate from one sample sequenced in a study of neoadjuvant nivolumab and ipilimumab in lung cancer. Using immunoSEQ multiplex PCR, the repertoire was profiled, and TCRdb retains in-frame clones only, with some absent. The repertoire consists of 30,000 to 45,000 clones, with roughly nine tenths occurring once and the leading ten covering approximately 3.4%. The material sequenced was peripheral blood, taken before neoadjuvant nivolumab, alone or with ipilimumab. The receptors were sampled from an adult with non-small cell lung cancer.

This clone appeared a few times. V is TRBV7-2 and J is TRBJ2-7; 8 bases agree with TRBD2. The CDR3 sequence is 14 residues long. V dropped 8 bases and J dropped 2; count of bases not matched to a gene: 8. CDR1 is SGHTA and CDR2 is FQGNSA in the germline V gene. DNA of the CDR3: TGTGCCAGCCGCCGAGCGGGGGCCACCTACGAGCAGTACTTC. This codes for CASRRAGATYEQYF.

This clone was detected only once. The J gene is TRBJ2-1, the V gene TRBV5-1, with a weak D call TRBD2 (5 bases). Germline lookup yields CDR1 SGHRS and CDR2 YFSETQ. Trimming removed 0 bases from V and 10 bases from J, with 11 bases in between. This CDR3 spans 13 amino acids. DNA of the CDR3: TGCGCCAGCAGCTTGGACCCGGGATCCGAGCAGTTCTTC. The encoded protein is CASSLDPGSEQFF.

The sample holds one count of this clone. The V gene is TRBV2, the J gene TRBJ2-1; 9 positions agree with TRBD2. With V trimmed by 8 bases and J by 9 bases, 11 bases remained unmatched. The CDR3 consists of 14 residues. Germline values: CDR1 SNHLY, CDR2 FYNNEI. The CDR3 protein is CASLRGLAWIEQFF. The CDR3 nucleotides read TGTGCCAGCCTTCGGGGACTAGCATGGATTGAGCAGTTCTTC.

CDR3 nucleotide sequence: TGTGCCAGCAGTTGGGTTAGCGGGAGTTTCTACGAGCAGTACTTC. It is translated as CASSWVSGSFYEQYF. This rearrangement joins TRBV27 to TRBJ2-7, with 9 bases that match TRBD2. Germline CDR1 is MNHEY and CDR2 is SMNVEV (reference sequence). The CDR3 is 15 amino acids. V shed 4 bases and J 3 bases; nucleotides not matched to a gene: 7.

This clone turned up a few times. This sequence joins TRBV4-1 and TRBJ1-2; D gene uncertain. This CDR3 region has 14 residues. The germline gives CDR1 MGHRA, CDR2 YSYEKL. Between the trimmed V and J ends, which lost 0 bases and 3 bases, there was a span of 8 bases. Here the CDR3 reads CASSQDRTYYGYTF. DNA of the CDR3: TGCGCCAGCAGCCAAGATCGGACTTACTATGGCTACACCTTC.

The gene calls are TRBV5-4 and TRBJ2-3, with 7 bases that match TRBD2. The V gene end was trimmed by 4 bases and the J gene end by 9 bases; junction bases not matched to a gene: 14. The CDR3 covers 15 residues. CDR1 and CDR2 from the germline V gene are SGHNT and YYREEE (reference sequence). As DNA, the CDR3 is TGTGCCAGCAGCGACTTCTCGGCGGGAGCTCTGACGCAGTATTTT. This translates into CASSDFSAGALTQYF.

CDR3: CASSTQGALEKLFF. CDR3 bases: TGTGCCAGTAGTACCCAGGGGGCACTTGAAAAACTGTTTTTT. The chain is built from TRBV19 and TRBJ1-4; TRBD1 agrees at 8 bases. CDR3 size: 14 residues. Per germline, CDR1 LNHDA and CDR2 SQIVND (reference sequence). Germline trimming cut 4 bases from V and 7 bases from J; bases unmatched to any gene: 5. Together with reference TRBV19 and TRBJ1-4, the CDR3 gives the full variable domain: DGGITQSPKYLFRKEGQNVTLSCEQNLNHDAMYWYRQDPGQGLRLIYYSQIVNDFQKGDIAEGYSVSREKKESFPLTVTSAQKNPTAFYLCASSTQGALEKLFFGSGTQLSVL.

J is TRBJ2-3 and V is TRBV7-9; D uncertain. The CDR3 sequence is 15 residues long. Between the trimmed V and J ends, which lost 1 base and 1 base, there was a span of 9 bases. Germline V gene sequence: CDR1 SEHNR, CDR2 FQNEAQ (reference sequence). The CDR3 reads CASSLELQGTDTQYF. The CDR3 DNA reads TGTGCCAGCAGCTTAGAACTCCAAGGCACAGATACGCAGTATTTT. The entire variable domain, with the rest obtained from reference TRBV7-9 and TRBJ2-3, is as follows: DTGVSQNPRHKITKRGQNVTFRCDPISEHNRLYWYRQTLGQGPEFLTYFQNEAQLEKSRLLSDRFSAERPKGSFSTLEIQRTEQGDSAMYLCASSLELQGTDTQYFGPGTRLTVL.

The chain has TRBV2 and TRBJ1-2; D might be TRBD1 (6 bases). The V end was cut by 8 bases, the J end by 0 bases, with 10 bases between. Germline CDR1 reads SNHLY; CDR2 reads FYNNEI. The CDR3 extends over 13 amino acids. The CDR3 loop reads CASSQGSNYGYTF. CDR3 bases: TGTGCCAGCTCACAGGGATCTAACTATGGCTACACCTTC. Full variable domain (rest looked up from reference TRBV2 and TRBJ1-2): EPEVTQTPSHQVTQMGQEVILRCVPISNHLYFYWYRQILGQKVEFLVSFYNNEISEKSEIFDDQFSVERPDGSNFTLKIRSTKLEDSAMYFCASSQGSNYGYTFGSGTRLTVV.

The CDR3 DNA reads TGTGCCAGCAGTTTTGACTTAACTAGCACAGATACGCAGTATTTT. Protein: CASSFDLTSTDTQYF. The chain joins TRBV28 to TRBJ2-3; D remains unclear. Germline V lookup: CDR1 MDHEN, CDR2 SYDVKM. The CDR3 length is 15 residues. V lost 3 bases, J lost 0 bases, and 10 bases lay in between.

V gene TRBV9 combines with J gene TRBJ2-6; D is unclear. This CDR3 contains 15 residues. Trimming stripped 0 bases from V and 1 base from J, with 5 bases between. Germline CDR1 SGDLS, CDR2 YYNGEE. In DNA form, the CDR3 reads TGTGCCAGCAGCGTAGGTGGGTCTGGGGCCAACGTCCTGACTTTC. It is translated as CASSVGGSGANVLTF.

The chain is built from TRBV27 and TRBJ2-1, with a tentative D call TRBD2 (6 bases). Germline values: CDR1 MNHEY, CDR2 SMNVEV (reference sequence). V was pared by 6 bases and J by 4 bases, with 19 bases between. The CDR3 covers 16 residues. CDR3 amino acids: CASSPVLRELYNEQFF. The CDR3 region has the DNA TGTGCCAGCAGCCCCGTTTTGCGGGAACTTTACAATGAGCAGTTCTTC.

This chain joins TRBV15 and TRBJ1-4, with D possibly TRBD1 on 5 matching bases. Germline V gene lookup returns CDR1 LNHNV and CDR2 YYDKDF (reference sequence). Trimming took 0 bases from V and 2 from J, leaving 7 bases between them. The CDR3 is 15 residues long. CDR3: CATSRDRGTNEKLFF. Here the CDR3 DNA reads TGTGCCACCAGCAGAGATCGGGGGACTAATGAAAAACTGTTTTTT.

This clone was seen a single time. The CDR3 sequence: CASSRSPFIDGPHEAFF. The DNA of the CDR3 is TGTGCCAGCAGTCGGTCGCCATTTATCGACGGGCCTCATGAAGCTTTCTTT. V gene TRBV27 combines with J gene TRBJ1-1; D call uncertain. V lost 5 bases and J lost 7, with 26 bases in between. Germline-derived CDR1 and CDR2 are MNHEY and SMNVEV (reference sequence). This CDR3 has 17 residues.

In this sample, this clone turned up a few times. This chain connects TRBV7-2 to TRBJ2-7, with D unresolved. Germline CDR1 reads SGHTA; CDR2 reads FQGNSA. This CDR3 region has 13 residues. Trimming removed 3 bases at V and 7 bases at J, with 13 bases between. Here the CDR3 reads CASSFGPVGEQYF. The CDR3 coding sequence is TGTGCCAGCAGCTTCGGGCCAGTCGGGGAGCAGTACTTC.

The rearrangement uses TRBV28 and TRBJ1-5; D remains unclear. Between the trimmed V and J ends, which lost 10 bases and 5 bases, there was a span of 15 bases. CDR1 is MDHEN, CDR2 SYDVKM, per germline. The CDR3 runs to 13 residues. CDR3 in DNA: TGTGCCACCGACACATGGAGGGATCAGCCCCAGCATTTT. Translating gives CATDTWRDQPQHF.

In nucleotides, the CDR3 is TGCAGCGGAACCGGGACAGATCATTACGAGCAGTACTTC. Its protein product is CSGTGTDHYEQYF. This rearrangement joins TRBV29-1 to TRBJ2-7; 7 nucleotides agree with TRBD1. Germline V gene data show CDR1 as SQVTM and CDR2 as ANQGSEA. Trimming removed 7 bases from V and 4 bases from J; junction bases left unmatched: 10. This CDR3 comprises 13 residues.